The sequence of this T cell receptor beta chain was determined in a study of T cell responses to AZD1222 COVID-19 vaccine. The study's findings and limits: Donors were largely white British and mainly female; clonal diversity was possibly underestimated.

Clones were sequenced by immunoSEQ multiplex PCR, and TCRdb holds only the in-frame ones, with some missing. The sample has over 100,000 clones, roughly 92% seen once. As to this clone: The antigen is unknown.

The length of the CDR3 is 17 residues. After removal of 4 bases from V and 2 bases from J, the junction contained 10 bases not matched to a gene. CDR1 and CDR2 (germline): SGHVS, FQNEAQ. Material: peripheral blood, obtained on day 0 of AZD1222 vaccination. This clonotype originated in an adult in good health. This chain links TRBV7-8 with TRBJ2-1, with 8 positions matching TRBD1. The CDR3 region is CASSYRAGRGPYNEQFF. The CDR3 DNA reads as TGTGCCAGCAGCTACCGGGCGGGCAGGGGGCCCTACAATGAGCAGTTCTTC.